This T cell receptor beta chain was recovered during a study of CD8 T cells in ankylosing spondylitis. Germline CDR1 and CDR2: DFQATT and SNEGSKA (reference sequence). After removal of 7 bases from V and 5 bases from J, the junction contained 7 bases not matched to a gene. CDR3 length equals 14 residues. This clonotype was seen repeatedly, ten times or more. Its antigen is not identified. Molecular-barcoded quantitative 5'-RACE produced these TCR beta libraries. TCRdb used MiXCR to reprocess the 5' RACE reads, holding one entry per CDR3 protein. This sample has about 69,000 distinct CDR3 sequences, with 5.3% found just once. Findings and caveats of the study: Clones tied to disease were said to be significantly enriched in matched ankylosing spondylitis synovial fluid. Apparently characteristic of ankylosing spondylitis blood was a TCR beta motif (eight highly homologous variants). Peripheral blood samples showed relatively rare disease-linked clones, and these clones were CD8+.

This chain uses TRBV20-1 with TRBJ2-2; 10 positions agree with TRBD2. This TCR derives from a male donor with ankylosing spondylitis or in good health (not recorded which). Sequencing input: blood, either unsorted or a sorted T cell fraction (not recorded which). The CDR3 nucleotides read TGCAGTGTTTTAAGCGGGGGGGGTACCGGGGAGCTGTTTTTT. The encoded protein is CSVLSGGGTGELFF.